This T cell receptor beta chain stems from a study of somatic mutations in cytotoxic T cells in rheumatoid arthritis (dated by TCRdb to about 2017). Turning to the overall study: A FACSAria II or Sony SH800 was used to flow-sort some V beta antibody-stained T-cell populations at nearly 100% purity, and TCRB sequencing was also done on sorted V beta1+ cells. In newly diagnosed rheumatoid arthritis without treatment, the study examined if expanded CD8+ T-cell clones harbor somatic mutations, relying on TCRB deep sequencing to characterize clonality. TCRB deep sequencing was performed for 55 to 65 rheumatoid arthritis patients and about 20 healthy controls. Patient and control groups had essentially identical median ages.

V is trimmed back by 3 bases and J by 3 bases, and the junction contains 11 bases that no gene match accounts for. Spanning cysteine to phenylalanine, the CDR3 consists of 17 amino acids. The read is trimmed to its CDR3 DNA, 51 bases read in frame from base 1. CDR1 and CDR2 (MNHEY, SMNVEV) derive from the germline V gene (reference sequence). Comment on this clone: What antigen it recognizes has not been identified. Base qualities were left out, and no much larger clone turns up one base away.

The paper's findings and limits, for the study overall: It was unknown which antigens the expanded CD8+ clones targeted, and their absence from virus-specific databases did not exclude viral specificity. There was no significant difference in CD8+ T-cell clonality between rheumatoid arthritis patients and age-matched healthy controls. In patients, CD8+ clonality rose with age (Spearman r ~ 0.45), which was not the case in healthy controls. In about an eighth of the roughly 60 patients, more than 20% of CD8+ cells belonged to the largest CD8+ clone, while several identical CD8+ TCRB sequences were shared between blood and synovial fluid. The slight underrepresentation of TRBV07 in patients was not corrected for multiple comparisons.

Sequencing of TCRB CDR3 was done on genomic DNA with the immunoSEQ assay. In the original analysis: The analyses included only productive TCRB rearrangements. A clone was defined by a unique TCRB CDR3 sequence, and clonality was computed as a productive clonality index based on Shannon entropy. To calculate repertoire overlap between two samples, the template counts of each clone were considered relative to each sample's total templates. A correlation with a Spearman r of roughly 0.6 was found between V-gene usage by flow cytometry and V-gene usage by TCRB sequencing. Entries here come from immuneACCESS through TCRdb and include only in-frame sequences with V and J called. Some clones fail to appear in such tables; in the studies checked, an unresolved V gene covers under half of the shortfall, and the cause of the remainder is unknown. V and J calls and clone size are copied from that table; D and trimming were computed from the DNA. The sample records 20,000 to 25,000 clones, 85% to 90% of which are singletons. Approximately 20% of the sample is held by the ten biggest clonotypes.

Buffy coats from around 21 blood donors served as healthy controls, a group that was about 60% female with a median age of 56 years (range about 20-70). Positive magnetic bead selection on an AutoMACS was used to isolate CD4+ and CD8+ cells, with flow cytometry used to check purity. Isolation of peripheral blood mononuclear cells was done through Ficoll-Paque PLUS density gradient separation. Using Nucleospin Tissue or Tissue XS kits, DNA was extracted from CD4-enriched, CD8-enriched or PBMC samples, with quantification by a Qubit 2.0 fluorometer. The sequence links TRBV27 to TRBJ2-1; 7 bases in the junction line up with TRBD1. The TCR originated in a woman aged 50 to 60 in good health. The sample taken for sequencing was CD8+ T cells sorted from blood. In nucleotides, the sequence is TGTGCCAGCAGTTTTACCGGACCAGGGGGTGTCTACAATGAGCAGTTCTTC. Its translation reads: CASSFTGPGGVYNEQFF.